This T cell receptor (beta chain) was captured by sequencing in a study of blood T cell repertoires in COVID-19. Study as a whole: COVID-19 samples from acute and convalescent phases originated in the United States, Italy and Spain. The analysed material was cDNA or gDNA that came from T cells, B-cell-depleted T cells, or PBMCs.

Original data processing: Nucleated cell counts were estimated from reference gene primer amplification. Using immunoSEQ multiplex PCR, the repertoire was profiled, and TCRdb retains in-frame clones only, with some absent. V and J calls and clone size are those listed in that table; D and trimming were worked out from the DNA. The repertoire holds 250,000 to 300,000 clones, approximately 89% seen once, with 2% to 2.5% in the top ten. The source is a woman in her twenties or thirties with COVID-19, enrolled during active disease. What was sequenced was peripheral blood.

Here the CDR3 reads CASSSNLVLGSSYEQYF. For the CDR3, the DNA is TGTGCCAGCAGCTCTAATCTCGTTTTGGGGAGCTCCTACGAGCAGTACTTC. This chain uses TRBV5-5 with TRBJ2-7, with D perhaps TRBD2 (5 bases). CDR1 and CDR2 (germline): SGHKS, YYEKEE (reference sequence). Trimming removed 3 bases from V and 0 bases from J, with 19 bases in between. The CDR3 loop spans 17 amino acids.